This T cell receptor beta chain originates from a study of early T cells in non-severe SARS-CoV-2 infection. As for the study in general: Bulk RNA isolated from unsorted whole blood underwent sequencing; chains were not paired.

In its sample, this clonotype was seen many times. The germline gives CDR1 SGHTA, CDR2 FQGTGA. The CDR3 is 15 residues long. V gave up 5 bases and J gave up 6 bases, with 16 bases separating them. Unique molecular identifiers were added to individual cDNA molecules. TCRdb re-analysed the 5' RACE reads in MiXCR, keeping a single row per CDR3 protein. In the table there are roughly 54,000 distinct CDR3 sequences, about 8% of which are singletons. The TCR was taken from an adult who was a healthcare worker with PCR-confirmed SARS-CoV-2 infection or an uninfected control (not recorded which). The chain recombines TRBV7-3 with TRBJ2-2; D perhaps matches TRBD2 (6 bases). The specimen comprised whole blood, sampled at baseline. DNA for the CDR3: TGTGCCAGCAGCCCACTTACTGGGGGGTCCGGGGAGCTGTTTTTT. Protein product: CASSPLTGGSGELFF.